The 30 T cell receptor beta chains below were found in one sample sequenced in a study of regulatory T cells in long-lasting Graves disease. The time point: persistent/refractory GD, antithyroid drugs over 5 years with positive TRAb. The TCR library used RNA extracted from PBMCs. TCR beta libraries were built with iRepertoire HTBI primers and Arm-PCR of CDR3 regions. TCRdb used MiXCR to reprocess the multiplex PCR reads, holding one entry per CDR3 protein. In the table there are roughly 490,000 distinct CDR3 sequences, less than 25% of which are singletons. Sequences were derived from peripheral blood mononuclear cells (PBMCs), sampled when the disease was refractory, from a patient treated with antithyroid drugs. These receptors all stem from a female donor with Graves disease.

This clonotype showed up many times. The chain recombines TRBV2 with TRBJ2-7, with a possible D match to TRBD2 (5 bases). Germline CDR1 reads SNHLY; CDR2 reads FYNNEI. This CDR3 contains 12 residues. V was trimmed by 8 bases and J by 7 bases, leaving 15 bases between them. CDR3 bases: TGTGCCAGCGGAGGCGGAGCCTGGGAGCAGTACTTC. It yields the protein CASGGGAWEQYF.

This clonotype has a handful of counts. The CDR3 sequence: CASSPQRSGPQHF. CDR3 in DNA: TGTGCCAGCAGTCCACAGAGATCAGGGCCCCAGCATTTT. The chain uses TRBV2 and TRBJ1-5; D gene unclear. Trimming removed 5 bases from V and 9 bases from J, with 14 bases in between. Germline V gene data show CDR1 as SNHLY and CDR2 as FYNNEI. This CDR3 contains 13 residues.

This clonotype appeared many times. The CDR3 DNA reads TGTGCCACCAGAGGGGGGGGGACCTCCTACGAGCAGTACTTC. Its translation: CATRGGGTSYEQYF. This chain connects TRBV15 to TRBJ2-7, with D maybe TRBD2 (7 bases). The CDR3 runs to 14 residues. The V gene lost 6 bases and the J gene lost 0 bases, with 12 bases spanning the gap. Looked up from germline, CDR1 is LNHNV and CDR2 is YYDKDF (reference sequence).

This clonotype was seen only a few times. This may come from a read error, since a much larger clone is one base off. The CDR3 DNA sequence: TGTGCCAGCAGTATCCGGGACAGGGAGTGGAGGGGCGAAAAACTGTTTTTT. Its translation: CASSIRDREWRGEKLFF. The rearrangement uses TRBV28 and TRBJ1-4; 9 bases match TRBD1. V shed 5 bases, J shed 8 bases, and the junction held 15 bases outside the gene matches. The CDR3 contains 17 residues. Germline V lookup: CDR1 MDHEN, CDR2 SYDVKM.

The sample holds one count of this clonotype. CDR3 amino acids: CASKGTSGSTDTQYF. CDR3 coding DNA: TGTGCCAGCAAAGGGACTAGCGGGAGCACAGATACGCAGTATTTT. The chain carries TRBV2 and TRBJ2-3; TRBD2 matches at 12 bases. The CDR3 has 15 amino acids. V was clipped by 7 bases and J by 0 bases; unmatched bases: 2. CDR1 SNHLY and CDR2 FYNNEI come from the germline V gene.

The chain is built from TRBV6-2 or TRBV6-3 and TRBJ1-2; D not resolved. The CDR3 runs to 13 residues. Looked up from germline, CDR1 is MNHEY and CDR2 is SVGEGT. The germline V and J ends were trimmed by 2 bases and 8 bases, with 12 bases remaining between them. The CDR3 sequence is CASSYATLSGYTF. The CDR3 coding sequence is TGTGCCAGCAGTTACGCGACGTTATCCGGCTACACCTTC.

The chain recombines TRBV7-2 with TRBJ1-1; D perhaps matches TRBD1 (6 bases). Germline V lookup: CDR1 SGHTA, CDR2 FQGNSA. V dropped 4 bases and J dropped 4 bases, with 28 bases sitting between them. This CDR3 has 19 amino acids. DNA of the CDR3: TGTGCCAGCAGCTCCAGCGGGGGGCTCAAATGGGGCCGTGGCACTGAAGCTTTCTTT. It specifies CASSSSGGLKWGRGTEAFF. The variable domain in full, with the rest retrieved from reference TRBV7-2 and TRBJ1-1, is GAGVSQSPSNKVTEKGKDVELRCDPISGHTALYWYRQSLGQGLEFLIYFQGNSAPDKSGLPSDRFSAERTGGSVSTLTIQRTQQEDSAVYLCASSSSGGLKWGRGTEAFFGQGTRLTVV.

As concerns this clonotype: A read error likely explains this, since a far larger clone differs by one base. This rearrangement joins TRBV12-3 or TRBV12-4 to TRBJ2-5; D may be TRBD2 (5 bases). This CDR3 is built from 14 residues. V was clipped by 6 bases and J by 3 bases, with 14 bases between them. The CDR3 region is CASSPRGGKETQYF. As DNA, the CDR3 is TGTGCCAGCAGCCCACGGGGTGGGAAAGAGACCCAGTACTTC.

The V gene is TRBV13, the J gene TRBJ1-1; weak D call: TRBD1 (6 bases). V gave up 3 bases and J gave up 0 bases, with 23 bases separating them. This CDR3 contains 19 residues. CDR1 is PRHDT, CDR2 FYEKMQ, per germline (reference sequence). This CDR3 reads CASSLSTAGGNLMNTEAFF. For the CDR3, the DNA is TGTGCCAGCAGCTTGTCTACAGCTGGGGGCAATCTTATGAACACTGAAGCTTTCTTT. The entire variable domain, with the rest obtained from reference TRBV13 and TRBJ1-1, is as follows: AAGVIQSPRHLIKEKRETATLKCYPIPRHDTVYWYQQGPGQDPQFLISFYEKMQSDKGSIPDRFSAQQFSDYHSELNMSSLELGDSALYFCASSLSTAGGNLMNTEAFFGQGTRLTVV.

The CDR3 DNA reads TGTGCCAGTAGTATCTGGGGAGGCGACAATCAGCCCCAGCATTTT. Residues: CASSIWGGDNQPQHF. This chain links TRBV19 with TRBJ1-5; D is unresolved. V was clipped by 3 bases and J by 3 bases, with 12 bases between them. The CDR3 totals 15 residues. Germline lookup yields CDR1 LNHDA and CDR2 SQIVND (reference sequence). Variable domain in full (rest from reference TRBV19 and TRBJ1-5): DGGITQSPKYLFRKEGQNVTLSCEQNLNHDAMYWYRQDPGQGLRLIYYSQIVNDFQKGDIAEGYSVSREKKESFPLTVTSAQKNPTAFYLCASSIWGGDNQPQHFGDGTRLSIL.

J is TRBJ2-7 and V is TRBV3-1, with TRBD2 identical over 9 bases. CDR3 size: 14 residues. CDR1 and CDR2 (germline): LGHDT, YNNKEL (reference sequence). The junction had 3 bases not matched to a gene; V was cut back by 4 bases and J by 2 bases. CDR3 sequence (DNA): TGTGCCAGCAGCCGGGCTAGCGGGACCTACGAGCAGTACTTC. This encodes CASSRASGTYEQYF.

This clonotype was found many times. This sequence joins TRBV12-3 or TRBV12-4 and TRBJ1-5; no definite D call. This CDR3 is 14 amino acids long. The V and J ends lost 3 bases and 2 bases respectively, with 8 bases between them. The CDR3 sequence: CASSFSSGNQPQHF. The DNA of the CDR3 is TGTGCCAGCAGTTTCTCTTCGGGCAATCAGCCCCAGCATTTT.

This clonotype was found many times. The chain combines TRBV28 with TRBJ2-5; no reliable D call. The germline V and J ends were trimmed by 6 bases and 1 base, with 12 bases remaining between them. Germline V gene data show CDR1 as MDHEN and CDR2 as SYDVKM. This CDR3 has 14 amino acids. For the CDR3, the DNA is TGTGCCAGCAGGGCGGACGTAAGCCAAGAGACCCAGTACTTC. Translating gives CASRADVSQETQYF. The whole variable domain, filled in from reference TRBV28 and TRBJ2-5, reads DVKVTQSSRYLVKRTGEKVFLECVQDMDHENMFWYRQDPGLGLRLIYFSYDVKMKEKGDIPEGYSVSREKKERFSLILESASTNQTSMYLCASRADVSQETQYFGPGTRLLVL.

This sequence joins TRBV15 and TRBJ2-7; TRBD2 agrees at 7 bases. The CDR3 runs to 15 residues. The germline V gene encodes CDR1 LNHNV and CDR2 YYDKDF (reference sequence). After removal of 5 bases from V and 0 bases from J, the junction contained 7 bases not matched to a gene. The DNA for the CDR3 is TGTGCCACCAGCGCACGGGACTACTTCTCCTACGAGCAGTACTTC. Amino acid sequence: CATSARDYFSYEQYF.

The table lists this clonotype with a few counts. The CDR3 DNA reads as TGCGCCAGCAGCCAGGGAGCAAACTACGAGCAGTACTTC. It yields the protein CASSQGANYEQYF. The rearrangement joins TRBV5-1 to TRBJ2-7; D is possibly TRBD1 or TRBD2 (5 bases each). The CDR3 extends over 13 amino acids. The germline CDR1 and CDR2 sequences are SGHRS and YFSETQ. Trimming cost V 4 bases and J 3 bases, with 11 bases left between them.

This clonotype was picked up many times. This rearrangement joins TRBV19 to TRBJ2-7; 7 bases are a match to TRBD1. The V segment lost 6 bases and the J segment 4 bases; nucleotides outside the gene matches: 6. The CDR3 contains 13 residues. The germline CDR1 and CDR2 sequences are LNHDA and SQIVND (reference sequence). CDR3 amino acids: CASSPGQVYEQYF. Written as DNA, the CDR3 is TGTGCCAGTAGCCCTGGACAGGTTTACGAGCAGTACTTC.

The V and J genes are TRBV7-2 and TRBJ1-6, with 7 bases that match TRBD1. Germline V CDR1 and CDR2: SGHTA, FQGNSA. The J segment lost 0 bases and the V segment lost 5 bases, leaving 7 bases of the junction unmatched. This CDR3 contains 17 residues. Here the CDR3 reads CASSRPTGSSYNSPLHF. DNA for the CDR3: TGTGCCAGCAGCCGACCGACAGGGAGCTCCTATAATTCACCCCTCCACTTT.

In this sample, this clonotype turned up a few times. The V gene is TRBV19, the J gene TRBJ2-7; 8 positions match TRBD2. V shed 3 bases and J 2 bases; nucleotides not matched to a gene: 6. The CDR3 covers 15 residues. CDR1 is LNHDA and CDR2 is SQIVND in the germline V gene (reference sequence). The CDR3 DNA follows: TGTGCCAGTAGTATGGGAGCGGGAGTAGCCTACGAGCAGTACTTC. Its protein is CASSMGAGVAYEQYF.

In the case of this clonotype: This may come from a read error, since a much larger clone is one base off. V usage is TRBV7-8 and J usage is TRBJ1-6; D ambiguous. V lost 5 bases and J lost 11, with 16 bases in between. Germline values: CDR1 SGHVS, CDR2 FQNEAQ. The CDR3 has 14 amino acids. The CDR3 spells CASSPSANSPPLHF. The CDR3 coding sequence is TGTGCCAGCAGCCCGAGCGCGAACAGCCCACCCCTCCACTTT.

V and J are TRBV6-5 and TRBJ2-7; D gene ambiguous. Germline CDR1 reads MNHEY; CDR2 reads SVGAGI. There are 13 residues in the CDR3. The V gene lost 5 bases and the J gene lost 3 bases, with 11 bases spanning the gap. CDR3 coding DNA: TGTGCCAGCAGTGTTCCCCCGGTCTACGAGCAGTACTTC. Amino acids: CASSVPPVYEQYF.

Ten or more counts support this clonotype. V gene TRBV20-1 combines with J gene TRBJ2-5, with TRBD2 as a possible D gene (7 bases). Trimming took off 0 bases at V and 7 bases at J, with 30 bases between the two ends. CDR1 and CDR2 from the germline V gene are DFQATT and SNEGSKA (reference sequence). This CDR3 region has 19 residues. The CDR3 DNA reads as TGCAGTGCTAGAGATCCGAGGAGGGGGGGGCTCACCCGGGGATCGACCCAGTACTTC. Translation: CSARDPRRGGLTRGSTQYF.

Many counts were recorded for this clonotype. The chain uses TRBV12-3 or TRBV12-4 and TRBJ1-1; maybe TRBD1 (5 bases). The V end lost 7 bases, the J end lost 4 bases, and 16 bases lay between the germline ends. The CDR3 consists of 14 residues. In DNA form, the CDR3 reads TGTGCCAGCATCCTGGTCCCGCAGGGCACTGAAGCTTTCTTT. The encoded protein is CASILVPQGTEAFF.

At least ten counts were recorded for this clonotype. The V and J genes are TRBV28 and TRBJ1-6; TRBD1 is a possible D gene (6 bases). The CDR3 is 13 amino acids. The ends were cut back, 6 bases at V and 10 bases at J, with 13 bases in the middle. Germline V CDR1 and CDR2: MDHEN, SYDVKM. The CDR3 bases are TGTGCCAGCAGCGGGGACATCGGATCACCCCTCCACTTT. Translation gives CASSGDIGSPLHF.

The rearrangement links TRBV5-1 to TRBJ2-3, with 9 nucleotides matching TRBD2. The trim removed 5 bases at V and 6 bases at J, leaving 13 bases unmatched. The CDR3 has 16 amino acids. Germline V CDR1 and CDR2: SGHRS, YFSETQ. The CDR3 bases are TGCGCCAGCAGTTTCACGACTAGCGGCCCAAGGGATACGCAGTATTTT. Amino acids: CASSFTTSGPRDTQYF.

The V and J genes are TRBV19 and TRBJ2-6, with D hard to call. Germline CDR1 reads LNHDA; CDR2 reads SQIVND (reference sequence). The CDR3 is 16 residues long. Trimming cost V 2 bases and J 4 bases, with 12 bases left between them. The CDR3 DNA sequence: TGTGCCAGTAGTATAATAGTGGGTACCGGGGCCAACGTCCTGACTTTC. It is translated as CASSIIVGTGANVLTF. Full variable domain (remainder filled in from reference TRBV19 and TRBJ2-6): DGGITQSPKYLFRKEGQNVTLSCEQNLNHDAMYWYRQDPGQGLRLIYYSQIVNDFQKGDIAEGYSVSREKKESFPLTVTSAQKNPTAFYLCASSIIVGTGANVLTFGAGSRLTVL.

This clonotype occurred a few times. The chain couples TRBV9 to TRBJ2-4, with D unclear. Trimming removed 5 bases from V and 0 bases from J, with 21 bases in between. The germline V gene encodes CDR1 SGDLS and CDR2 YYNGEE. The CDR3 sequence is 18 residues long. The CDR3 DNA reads TGTGCCAGCAGTGATAACACAGCAGTCCTACTAGCCAAAAACATTCAGTACTTC. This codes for CASSDNTAVLLAKNIQYF.

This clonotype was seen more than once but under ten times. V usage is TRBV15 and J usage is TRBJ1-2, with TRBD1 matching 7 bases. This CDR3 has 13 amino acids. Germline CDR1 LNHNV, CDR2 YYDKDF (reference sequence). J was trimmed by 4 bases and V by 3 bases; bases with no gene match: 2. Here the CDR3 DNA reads TGTGCCACCAGCAGCCCAGGGGGCTATGGCTACACCTTC. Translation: CATSSPGGYGYTF.

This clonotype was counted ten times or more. Here the CDR3 reads CASSARLPLHF. The CDR3 DNA is TGTGCCAGCAGTGCTCGATTACCCCTCCACTTT. The chain employs TRBV6-1 and TRBJ1-6, with unresolved D. V dropped 4 bases and J dropped 12 bases, with 7 bases sitting between them. Looked up from germline, CDR1 is MNHNS and CDR2 is SASEGT. This CDR3 comprises 11 residues.

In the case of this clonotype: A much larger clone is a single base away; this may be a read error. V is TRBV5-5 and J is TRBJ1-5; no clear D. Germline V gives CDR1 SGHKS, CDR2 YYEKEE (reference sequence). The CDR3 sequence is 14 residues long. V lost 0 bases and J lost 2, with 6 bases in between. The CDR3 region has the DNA TGTGCCAGCAGCTTGGCAGAGGGCAATCAGCCCCAGCATTTT. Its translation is CASSLAEGNQPQHF.

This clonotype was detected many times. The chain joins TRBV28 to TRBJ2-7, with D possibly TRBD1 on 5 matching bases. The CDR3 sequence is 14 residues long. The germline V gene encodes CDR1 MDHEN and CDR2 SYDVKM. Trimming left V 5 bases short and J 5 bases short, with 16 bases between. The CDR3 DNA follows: TGTGCCAGCAGTCTCTCAGGGATGTACCACGAGCAGTACTTC. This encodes CASSLSGMYHEQYF.